The source of this TCR beta chain is a study of response to subunit inactivated influenza vaccine. Findings and caveats of the study: Each seasonal flu vaccination may recruit only limited new T cells, authors suggested.

This CDR3 has 20 amino acids. The V segment lost 0 bases and the J segment 3 bases; nucleotides outside the gene matches: 14. Germline CDR1 reads SQVTM; CDR2 reads ANQGSEA. On this clonotype itself: Its target is not known.

TCRdb used MiXCR to reprocess the RT-PCR reads, holding one entry per CDR3 protein. The sample records a few hundred thousand distinct CDR3 sequences, 12% to 15% being singletons. Material: PBMCs from blood, obtained 11 to 12 days after vaccination. The clonotype comes from a man aged 50-59 years who received an inactivated influenza vaccine. The chain employs TRBV29-1 and TRBJ2-3; 14 bases match TRBD2. The CDR3 coding sequence is TGCAGCGTTGAAGATTTCGTGACTAGCGGGAGGGCCTGGTCTACAGATACGCAGTATTTT. This gives the protein CSVEDFVTSGRAWSTDTQYF.